What follows are 13 T cell receptor beta chains derived from one specimen sequenced in a study of shared clonotypes between healthy human individuals. Sequenced by immunoSEQ multiplex PCR; TCRdb stores in-frame clones only, minus some. The sample yields 2 million to 3 million clones, 93% seen once. The sequenced sample was naive CD4+ T cells from PBMCs. Subset in this sample: CD45RA+ positively selected. These TCRs come from a man aged 18 to 29 in good health. Some clones in this sample may be carry-over from other donors' samples.

CDR3 sequence: CASSYLNSPLHF. The CDR3 DNA follows: TGTGCCAGCAGTTACCTGAATTCACCCCTCCACTTT. This chain uses TRBV28 with TRBJ1-6; D remains unclear. The V gene lost 4 bases and the J gene lost 7 bases, with 5 bases spanning the gap. Looked up from germline, CDR1 is MDHEN and CDR2 is SYDVKM. The CDR3 contains 12 residues.

This chain joins TRBV6-1 and TRBJ2-2; TRBD2 matches at 12 bases. Germline assignment: CDR1 MNHNS and CDR2 SASEGT. Unmatched junction bases numbered 11, after V lost 4 bases and J lost 8 bases. The CDR3 runs to 17 residues. Written as DNA, the CDR3 is TGTGCCAGCAGTGTGACTAGCGGGAGTGTGGCGGCGGGGGAGCTGTTTTTT. Its translation: CASSVTSGSVAAGELFF.

This sequence joins TRBV7-3 and TRBJ2-6, with D hard to call. In germline, CDR1 is SGHTA, CDR2 FQGTGA. V shed 5 bases and J shed 4 bases, with 12 bases lying between them. This CDR3 is built from 15 residues. The DNA of the CDR3 is TGTGCCAGCAGCCTACGGACCACCGGGGCCAACGTCCTGACTTTC. Its translation is CASSLRTTGANVLTF.

This sequence joins TRBV9 and TRBJ1-2; D unresolved. CDR3 length equals 16 residues. Trimming stripped 6 bases from V and 1 base from J, with 19 bases between. CDR1 is SGDLS and CDR2 is YYNGEE in the germline V gene. CDR3 sequence reads: CASTPPDWYFNYGYTF. The CDR3, as DNA: TGTGCCAGCACCCCCCCTGATTGGTACTTTAACTATGGCTACACCTTC.

This chain connects TRBV6-5 to TRBJ1-1, with unresolved D. CDR3 length: 16 amino acids. The V gene's germline CDR1 is MNHEY and CDR2 SVGAGI. V lost 2 bases and J 3 bases, leaving 16 bases between the germline ends. The CDR3 nucleotides are TGTGCCAGCAGTTACCATTCCCCGGGGTCGGACACTGAAGCTTTCTTT. Translation: CASSYHSPGSDTEAFF.

V and J are TRBV6-4 and TRBJ2-7; a weak D match, TRBD2 (6 bases). V lost 2 bases and J 0 bases, leaving 20 bases between the germline ends. Looked up from germline, CDR1 is MRHNA and CDR2 is SNTAGT. This CDR3 is built from 18 residues. The CDR3 region is CASSDGPPGRLDSYEQYF. CDR3 DNA sequence: TGTGCCAGCAGTGACGGTCCCCCTGGGAGACTAGACTCCTACGAGCAGTACTTC.

The J gene is TRBJ1-4, the V gene TRBV4-3; D possibly corresponds to TRBD1 (6 bases). CDR3 length: 16 amino acids. Germline V gene data show CDR1 as LGHNA and CDR2 as YSLEER. Between the trimmed V and J ends, which lost 1 base and 5 bases, there was a span of 14 bases. The CDR3 nucleotides read TGCGCCAGCAGCCAAGGGGTGACAGGTCAGAATGAAAAACTGTTTTTT. Translating it yields CASSQGVTGQNEKLFF.

The gene calls are TRBV19 and TRBJ2-2; 7 positions match TRBD1. The CDR3 has 14 residues. Per the germline V gene, CDR1 is LNHDA and CDR2 is SQIVND (reference sequence). Unmatched junction bases numbered 7, after V lost 4 bases and J lost 8 bases. CDR3 protein: CASSTDREPGELFF. The DNA of the CDR3 is TGTGCCAGTAGTACTGACAGGGAACCTGGGGAGCTGTTTTTT.

The chain links TRBV27 to TRBJ1-5; D not certain. With 6 bases removed from V and 0 bases from J, the gap between germline ends came to 9 bases. CDR3 length equals 14 residues. Germline values: CDR1 MNHEY, CDR2 SMNVEV (reference sequence). This CDR3 is CASRGGYSNQPQHF. The DNA of the CDR3 is TGTGCCAGCAGGGGAGGGTATAGCAATCAGCCCCAGCATTTT.

The V and J genes are TRBV18 and TRBJ2-5; tentatively, D is TRBD1 or TRBD2 (5 bases each). The V and J ends lost 3 bases and 4 bases respectively, with 18 bases between them. The CDR3 has 16 amino acids. CDR1 and CDR2 from the germline V gene are KGHSH and LQKENI. This chain's CDR3 is CASSPPRGQITETQYF. CDR3 DNA: TGTGCCAGCTCACCCCCCCGGGGCCAAATCACAGAGACCCAGTACTTC. Full variable domain (outside the CDR3, taken from reference TRBV18 and TRBJ2-5): NAGVMQNPRHLVRRRGQEARLRCSPMKGHSHVYWYRQLPEEGLKFMVYLQKENIIDESGMPKERFSAEFPKEGPSILRIQQVVRGDSAAYFCASSPPRGQITETQYFGPGTRLLVL.

The V gene is TRBV7-2, the J gene TRBJ2-6, with a weak D call TRBD2 (5 bases). Germline values: CDR1 SGHTA, CDR2 FQGNSA. Trimming shortened V by 1 base and J by 2 bases, and 6 bases separated the two germline ends. The CDR3 runs to 15 residues. The CDR3 DNA is TGTGCCAGCAGCTTAGGCGGGCCTGGGGCCAACGTCCTGACTTTC. Translating it yields CASSLGGPGANVLTF. Full variable domain (rest looked up from reference TRBV7-2 and TRBJ2-6): GAGVSQSPSNKVTEKGKDVELRCDPISGHTALYWYRQSLGQGLEFLIYFQGNSAPDKSGLPSDRFSAERTGGSVSTLTIQRTQQEDSAVYLCASSLGGPGANVLTFGAGSRLTVL.

Concerning this clone: Additional DNA sequences in this sample encode the identical CDR3. The V call is TRBV7-3, the J call TRBJ2-7, with TRBD2 matching 8 bases. Germline CDR1 and CDR2: SGHTA and FQGTGA. V lost 1 base and J lost 1; bases outside the gene matches: 0. The CDR3 contains 14 residues. The CDR3 protein is CASSLSGRSYEQYF. In DNA form, the CDR3 reads TGTGCCAGCAGCTTAAGCGGGAGGTCCTACGAGCAGTACTTC.

The J gene is TRBJ1-4, the V gene TRBV19, with D hard to call. The CDR3 consists of 14 residues. Germline CDR1 is LNHDA and CDR2 is SQIVND (reference sequence). V was pared by 3 bases and J by 0 bases, with 5 bases between. The CDR3 region is CASSMRPTNEKLFF. Written as DNA, the CDR3 is TGTGCCAGTAGTATGCGACCAACTAATGAAAAACTGTTTTTT.